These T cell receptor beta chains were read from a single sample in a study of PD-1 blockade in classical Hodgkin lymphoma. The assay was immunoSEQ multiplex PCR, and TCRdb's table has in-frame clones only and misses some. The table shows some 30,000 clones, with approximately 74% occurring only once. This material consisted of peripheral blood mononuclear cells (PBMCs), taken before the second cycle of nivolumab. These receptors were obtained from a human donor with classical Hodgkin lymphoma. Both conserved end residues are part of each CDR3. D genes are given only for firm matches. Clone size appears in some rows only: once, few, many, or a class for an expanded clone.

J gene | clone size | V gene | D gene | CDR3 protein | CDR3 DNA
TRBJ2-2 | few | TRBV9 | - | CASSVRGGELFF | TGTGCCAGCAGCGTACGGGGCGGGGAGCTGTTTTTT
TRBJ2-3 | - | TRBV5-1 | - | CASSLETYRTDTQYF | TGCGCCAGCAGCCTTGAGACGTATCGCACAGATACGCAGTATTTT
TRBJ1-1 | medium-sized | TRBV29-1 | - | CSAILNTEAFF | TGCAGCGCCATATTGAACACTGAAGCTTTCTTT
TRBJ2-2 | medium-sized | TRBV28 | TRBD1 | CASSNPYEPGGRDGELFF | TGTGCCAGCAGCAACCCATATGAGCCAGGGGGCAGGGACGGGGAGCTGTTTTTT
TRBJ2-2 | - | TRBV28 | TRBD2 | CASLSGGAGDTGELFF | TGTGCCAGCCTCTCTGGGGGAGCGGGGGACACCGGGGAGCTGTTTTTT
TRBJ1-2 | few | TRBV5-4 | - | CASSLEPDSLYGYTF | TGTGCCAGCAGCTTGGAGCCGGACAGCCTCTATGGCTACACCTTC
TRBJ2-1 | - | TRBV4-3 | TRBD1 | CASSTRDSAYNEQFF | TGCGCCAGCAGCACCCGGGACAGCGCGTACAATGAGCAGTTCTTC
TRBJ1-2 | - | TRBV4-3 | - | CASSQGAEYNYGYTF | TGCGCCAGCAGCCAAGGCGCAGAGTATAACTATGGCTACACCTTC
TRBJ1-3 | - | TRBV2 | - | CASRNSYSGNTIYF | TGTGCCAGCAGGAACAGCTACTCTGGAAACACCATATATTTT
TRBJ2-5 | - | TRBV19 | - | CARTCPYF | TGTGCCAGAACCTGCCCCTACTTC
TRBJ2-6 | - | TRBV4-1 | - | CASSQGTASSGANVLTF | TGCGCCAGCAGCCAAGGGACAGCTTCCTCTGGGGCCAACGTCCTGACTTTC
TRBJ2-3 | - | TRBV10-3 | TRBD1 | CAISESGQASSSTDTQYF | TGTGCCATCAGTGAGTCGGGACAGGCGTCGTCTAGCACAGATACGCAGTATTTT
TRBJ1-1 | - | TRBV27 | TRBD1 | CASRDRGLNTEAFF | TGTGCCAGCAGGGATAGGGGGCTAAACACTGAAGCTTTCTTT
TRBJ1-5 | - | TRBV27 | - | CASSKLTGSNQPQHF | TGTGCCAGCAGTAAGCTGACAGGAAGCAATCAGCCCCAGCATTTT
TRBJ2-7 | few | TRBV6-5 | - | CASSYFTGSSHEQYF | TGTGCCAGCAGTTACTTCACAGGGAGTTCCCACGAGCAGTACTTC
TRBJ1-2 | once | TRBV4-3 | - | CASSQDGGNGYTF | TGCGCCAGCAGCCAAGATGGCGGGAATGGCTACACCTTC
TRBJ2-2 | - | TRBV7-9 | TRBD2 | CASSLEDGGANTGELFF | TGTGCCAGCAGCTTAGAGGACGGGGGGGCGAACACCGGGGAGCTGTTTTTT
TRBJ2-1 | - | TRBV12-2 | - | CASRLDETSGGAYNEQFF | TGTGCAAGTCGCTTAGATGAGACTAGCGGGGGGGCCTACAATGAGCAGTTCTTC
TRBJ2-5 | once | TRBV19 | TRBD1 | CASSLPGGETQYF | TGTGCCAGTAGCCTACCAGGGGGCGAGACCCAGTACTTC
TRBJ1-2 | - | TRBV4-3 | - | CASSLGTLDYLRGYTF | TGCGCCAGCAGCCTCGGGACATTGGATTATTTAAGGGGCTACACCTTC
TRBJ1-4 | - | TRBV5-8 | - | CASSSQGLATNEKLFF | TGTGCCAGCAGCTCACAGGGTCTAGCAACTAATGAAAAACTGTTTTTT
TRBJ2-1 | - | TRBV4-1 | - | CASSMGFRGGYNEQFF | TGCGCCAGCAGCATGGGTTTCAGGGGGGGCTACAATGAGCAGTTCTTC
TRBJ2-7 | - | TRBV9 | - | CAVPGASYEQYF | TGTGCCGTGCCAGGGGCTTCGTACGAGCAGTACTTC
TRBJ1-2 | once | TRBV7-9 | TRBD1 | CASSHSGGIGYTF | TGTGCCAGCAGCCACTCAGGGGGGATTGGCTACACCTTC
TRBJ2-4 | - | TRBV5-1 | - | CASSSQGTDIQYF | TGCGCCAGCAGCTCCCAGGGAACCGACATTCAGTACTTC
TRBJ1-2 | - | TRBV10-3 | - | CAISVQGDGYTF | TGTGCCATCAGTGTACAGGGTGATGGCTACACCTTC
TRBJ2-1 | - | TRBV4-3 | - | CASSQDFETRGEFF | TGCGCCAGCAGCCAAGATTTCGAGACTCGCGGGGAGTTCTTC
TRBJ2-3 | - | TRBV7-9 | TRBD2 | CASSLATSGGPYF | TGTGCCAGCAGCTTGGCAACTAGCGGGGGCCCGTATTTT
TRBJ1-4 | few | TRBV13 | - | CASSPIGGVGEKLFF | TGTGCCAGCAGCCCGATCGGCGGAGTGGGGGAAAAACTGTTTTTT
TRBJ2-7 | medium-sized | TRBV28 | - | CASSSLTLPPYEQYF | TGTGCCAGCAGTTCTCTCACATTGCCCCCCTACGAGCAGTACTTC
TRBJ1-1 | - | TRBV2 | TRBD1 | CASSIGQGGTEAFF | TGTGCCAGCAGTATTGGACAGGGAGGCACTGAAGCTTTCTTT
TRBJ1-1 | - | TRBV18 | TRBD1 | CASSPRQRQGNTEAFF | TGTGCCAGCTCACCACGTCAAAGACAGGGCAACACTGAAGCTTTCTTT
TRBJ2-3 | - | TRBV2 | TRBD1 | CASSGTGRTDTQYF | TGTGCCAGCAGCGGGACAGGGAGGACAGATACGCAGTATTTT
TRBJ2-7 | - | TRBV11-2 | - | CASSLEPPHEQYF | TGTGCCAGCAGCTTAGAACCCCCACACGAGCAGTACTTC
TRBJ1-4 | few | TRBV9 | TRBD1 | CASSVGTGGVDEKLFF | TGTGCCAGCAGCGTAGGAACAGGGGGCGTGGATGAAAAACTGTTTTTT
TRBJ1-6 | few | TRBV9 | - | CASSVTLEGSPLHF | TGTGCCAGCAGCGTAACGCTTGAGGGTTCACCCCTCCACTTT
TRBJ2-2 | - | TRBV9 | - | CASSMNLPNTGELFF | TGTGCCAGCAGCATGAACTTACCGAACACCGGGGAGCTGTTTTTT
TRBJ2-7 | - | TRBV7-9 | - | CASSPAGGFEEQYF | TGTGCCAGCAGCCCAGCAGGGGGGTTTGAGGAGCAGTACTTC
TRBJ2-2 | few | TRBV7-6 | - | CASNPGLPGELFF | TGTGCCAGCAACCCCGGGTTGCCCGGGGAGCTGTTTTTT
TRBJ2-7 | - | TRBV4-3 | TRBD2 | CASSQMGPASGAEQYF | TGCGCCAGCAGCCAAATGGGGCCGGCTAGCGGGGCCGAGCAGTACTTC
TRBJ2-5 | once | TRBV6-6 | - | CASSSQRQETQYF | TGTGCCAGCAGTTCGCAAAGACAAGAGACCCAGTACTTC
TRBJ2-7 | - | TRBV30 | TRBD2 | CAWSVRGTSYYEQYF | TGTGCCTGGAGTGTACGTGGGACTAGCTACTACGAGCAGTACTTC
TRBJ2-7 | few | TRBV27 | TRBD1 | CASSPLSGQGIYEQYF | TGTGCCAGCAGTCCACTATCGGGACAGGGTATCTACGAGCAGTACTTC